The rows below give T cell receptor beta chains drawn from one sample of a study of T cells in localized non-small cell lung cancer. Measured with immunoSEQ multiplex PCR; TCRdb has only the in-frame clones, and not every one. Altogether 25,000 or so clones are present, around nine tenths being singletons, with the ten largest covering 6.9%. The source material was peripheral blood, sampled before any cancer treatment. These receptors originate from a woman aged 40 to 75 with stage I lung adenocarcinoma. CDR3s include the opening cysteine and the closing phenylalanine or tryptophan. D genes are given only for firm matches. The listing skips clone size in some rows; elsewhere it reads once, few, many or a size class.

V gene,clone size,J gene,D gene,CDR3 DNA,CDR3 protein
TRBV28,NA,TRBJ1-4,NA,TGTGCCAGCAGTTTGGACGGAGGGGCAACTAATGAAAAACTGTTTTTT,CASSLDGGATNEKLFF
TRBV2,once,TRBJ2-3,TRBD2,TGTGCCAGCAAGGCGGTACTAGCGGAATGGGGTTCAGATACGCAGTATTTT,CASKAVLAEWGSDTQYF
TRBV6-5,NA,TRBJ2-7,TRBD1,TGTGCCAGCAGACCCAACAGGGGAAGCTCCTACGAGCAGTACTTC,CASRPNRGSSYEQYF
TRBV7-2,NA,TRBJ2-5,NA,TGTGCCAGCAGCCCCGAGCGGGAGACCCAGTACTTC,CASSPERETQYF
TRBV11-2,once,TRBJ2-1,NA,TGTGCCAGCAGCTCCAGAGAGTTGGGCATCAATGAGCAGTTCTTC,CASSSRELGINEQFF
TRBV28,NA,TRBJ1-6,NA,TGTGCCAGCAGTCGGGACGGATTAAATTCACCCCTCCACTTT,CASSRDGLNSPLHF
TRBV5-4,NA,TRBJ2-1,TRBD2,TGTGCCAGCAGCCATGTACTAGCGGGTTACAATGAGCAGTTCTTC,CASSHVLAGYNEQFF
TRBV10-3,once,TRBJ2-1,TRBD2,TGTGCCATCAGTGAGTCTAGCGGGATATTATACAATGAGCAGTTCTTC,CAISESSGILYNEQFF
TRBV28,NA,TRBJ2-5,TRBD2,TGTGCCAGCAGTTTAGTATCCCTCGCGGGAGTTACGGAGACCCAGTACTTC,CASSLVSLAGVTETQYF
TRBV19,NA,TRBJ1-1,TRBD1,TGTGCCAGTACGGACAGGTCCCTGAACACTGAAGCTTTCTTT,CASTDRSLNTEAFF
TRBV25-1,NA,TRBJ2-1,TRBD1,TGTGCCAGCAGTCCCAGGACAGGGTTCGGCAATGAGCAGTTCTTC,CASSPRTGFGNEQFF
TRBV29-1,NA,TRBJ2-2,NA,TGCAGCGTCACGAACACCGGGGAGCTGTTTTTT,CSVTNTGELFF
TRBV30,once,TRBJ2-5,NA,TGTGCCTGGTCCTCCGTTAGAGGGGGGGGAGAGACCCAGTACTTC,CAWSSVRGGGETQYF
TRBV6-6,NA,TRBJ2-7,NA,TGTGCCAGCAGTTACGCCCTGCACTACGAGCAGTACTTC,CASSYALHYEQYF
TRBV5-8,NA,TRBJ2-3,NA,TGTGCCAGCAGCGTTACAGATACGCAGTATTTT,CASSVTDTQYF
TRBV5-4,NA,TRBJ1-6,NA,TGTGCCAGCAGCCGGACGTCTGGGGCGAATTCACCCCTCCACTTT,CASSRTSGANSPLHF
TRBV10-3,NA,TRBJ2-7,NA,TGTGCCATCAGTGCGGTGTCAGGGCACGGCGAGCAGTACTTC,CAISAVSGHGEQYF
TRBV29-1,once,TRBJ2-3,TRBD2,TGCAGCGGGTACGGGACTAGCGGGAGTCCAGATACGCAGTATTTT,CSGYGTSGSPDTQYF
TRBV5-4,NA,TRBJ2-5,NA,TGTGCCAGCAGCCCGGGACAGCGGGCCGCTAGCGGGCAAGAGACCCAGTACTTC,CASSPGQRAASGQETQYF
TRBV14,few,TRBJ1-2,NA,TGTGCCAGCAGCCTATGGACATCCTCGTATGGCTACACCTTC,CASSLWTSSYGYTF
TRBV10-3,NA,TRBJ2-1,NA,TGTGCCATTCATCCGGGGGTAGGCTACAATGAGCAGTTCTTC,CAIHPGVGYNEQFF
TRBV19,NA,TRBJ1-3,TRBD1,TGTGCCAGTAGTATATCCATGACAGGGGGCCCTGGAAACACCATATATTTT,CASSISMTGGPGNTIYF
TRBV30,NA,TRBJ2-5,TRBD2,TGTGCCTGGATGCTAGCGGGAGATACGGAGACCCAGTACTTC,CAWMLAGDTETQYF
TRBV5-6,NA,TRBJ2-3,NA,TGTGCCAGCAGCTGGGAGATGACAGATACGCAGTATTTT,CASSWEMTDTQYF
TRBV2,NA,TRBJ1-2,TRBD1,TGTGCCAGCATCAGATCCTGGGGGACAGAGAACTATGGCTACACCTTC,CASIRSWGTENYGYTF
TRBV19,NA,TRBJ1-5,NA,TGTGCCAGTAGTATAGATGCCTACGGAGTAATCAATCAGCCCCAGCATTTT,CASSIDAYGVINQPQHF
TRBV19,NA,TRBJ1-2,NA,TGTGCCAGTAGTTCCCGGGAGCCGAACTATGGCTACACCTTC,CASSSREPNYGYTF
TRBV27,NA,TRBJ2-2,TRBD2,TGTGCCAGCAGTTTTTCCCTAGCGGCCCAGTCCCCGGAGCTGTTTTTT,CASSFSLAAQSPELFF
TRBV19,NA,TRBJ2-1,NA,TGTGCCAGTAGCGCACACAATGAGCAGTTCTTC,CASSAHNEQFF